The present T cell receptor beta chain was sequenced within a study of identical twins' blood T cells. In the study overall: About 12 libraries, six alpha and six beta, gave 50 million to 55 million reads.

Findings and caveats of the study: Abundant TCRbeta CDR3s overlapped more between twins than with unrelated donors.

The table lists this clonotype with a few counts. Its antigen is not identified. The three twin pairs were reared together, likely meeting the same infections. Using its own MiXCR run on the 5' RACE reads, TCRdb lists one record per CDR3 protein. Of 300,000 to 400,000 distinct CDR3 sequences in the sample, about 28% are singletons; the top ten hold around 5.6%. Looked up from germline, CDR1 is SGHNT and CDR2 is YENEEA. CDR3 length: 13 residues. V was clipped by 5 bases and J by 5 bases, with 11 bases between them. The TCR was taken from a woman between 18 and 55 years old in good health. The specimen sequenced was PBMCs. V and J are TRBV11-3 and TRBJ2-3; tentative D call: TRBD2 (5 bases). CDR3 region: CASSPKGLDTQYF. The CDR3 DNA reads TGTGCCAGCAGCCCAAAAGGACTAGATACGCAGTATTTT.